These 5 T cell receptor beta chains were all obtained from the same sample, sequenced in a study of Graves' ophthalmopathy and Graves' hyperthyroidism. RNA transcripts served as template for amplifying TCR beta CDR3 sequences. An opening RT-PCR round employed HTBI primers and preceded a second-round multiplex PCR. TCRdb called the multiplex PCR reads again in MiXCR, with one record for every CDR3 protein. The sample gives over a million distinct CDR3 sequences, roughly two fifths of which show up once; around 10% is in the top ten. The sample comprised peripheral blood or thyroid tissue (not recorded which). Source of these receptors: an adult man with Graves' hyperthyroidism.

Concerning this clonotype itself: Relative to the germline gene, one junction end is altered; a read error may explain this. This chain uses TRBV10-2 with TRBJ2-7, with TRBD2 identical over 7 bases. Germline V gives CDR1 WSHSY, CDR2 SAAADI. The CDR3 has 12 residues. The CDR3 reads CASSLRESEQYF. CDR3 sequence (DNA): TGTGCCAGCAGCCTGCGGGAGTCCGAGCAGTACTTC.

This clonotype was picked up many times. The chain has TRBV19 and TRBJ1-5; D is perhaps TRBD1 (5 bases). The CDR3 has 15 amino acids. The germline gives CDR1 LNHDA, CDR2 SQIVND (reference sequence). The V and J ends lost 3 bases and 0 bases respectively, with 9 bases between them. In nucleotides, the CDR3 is TGTGCCAGTAGTATGGGGCAGAATAGCAATCAGCCCCAGCATTTT. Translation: CASSMGQNSNQPQHF.

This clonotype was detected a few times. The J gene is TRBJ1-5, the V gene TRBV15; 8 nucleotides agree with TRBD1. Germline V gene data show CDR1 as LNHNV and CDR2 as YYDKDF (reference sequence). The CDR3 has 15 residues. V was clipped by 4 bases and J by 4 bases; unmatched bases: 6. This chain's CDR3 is CATSTGQGPNQPQHF. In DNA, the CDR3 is TGTGCCACCAGCACAGGACAGGGACCGAATCAGCCCCAGCATTTT.

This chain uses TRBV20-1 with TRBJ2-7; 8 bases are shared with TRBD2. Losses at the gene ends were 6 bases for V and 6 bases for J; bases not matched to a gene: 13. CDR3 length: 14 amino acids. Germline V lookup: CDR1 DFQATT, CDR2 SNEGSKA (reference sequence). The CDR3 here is CSAKRGLVYLEQYF. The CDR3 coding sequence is TGCAGTGCAAAAAGGGGACTAGTGTATCTCGAGCAGTACTTC.

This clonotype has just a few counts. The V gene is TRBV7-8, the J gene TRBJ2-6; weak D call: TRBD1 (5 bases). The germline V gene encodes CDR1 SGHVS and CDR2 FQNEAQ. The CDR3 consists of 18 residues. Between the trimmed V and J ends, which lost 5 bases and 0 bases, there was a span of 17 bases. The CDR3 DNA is TGTGCCAGCAGCCCGAACAGGATTATCATCTCTGGGGCCAACGTCCTGACTTTC. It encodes CASSPNRIIISGANVLTF.